The TCR beta chain under discussion was sequenced for a study of T-cell reconstitution after alpha-beta-depleted transplantation in children. Findings and caveats of the study: Certain patients had high TCRbeta diversity at day 60, and it came from recipient T cells and thymic progenitors that survived. Roughly two months post-transplant, alpha-beta T cells reportedly originated from several hundred graft clones that had expanded.

In its sample, this clonotype was seen a few times. The antigen is unknown. Unique molecular identifiers were used to barcode this TCRbeta library. TCRdb reprocessed the PCR reads via MiXCR and lists one record per CDR3 protein. This table has around 960,000 distinct CDR3 sequences, about 31% appearing once. This sequence was found in a boy under two years old who had a stem cell transplant for SCID, so the T cells may come from the graft donor. The sequencing used PBMCs, mostly from graft donor cells, collected 360 days after TCRalphabeta/CD19-depleted stem cell transplant.

CDR3 DNA sequence: TGCGCCAGCAGCCTGACAGGGGGCTCAGGGGAGACCCAGTACTTC. This codes for CASSLTGGSGETQYF. The chain is built from TRBV5-1 and TRBJ2-5; 10 nucleotides align to TRBD1. CDR3 length equals 15 residues. Trimming removed 4 bases from V and 5 bases from J; junction bases left unmatched: 8. Germline V gene data show CDR1 as SGHRS and CDR2 as YFSETQ.